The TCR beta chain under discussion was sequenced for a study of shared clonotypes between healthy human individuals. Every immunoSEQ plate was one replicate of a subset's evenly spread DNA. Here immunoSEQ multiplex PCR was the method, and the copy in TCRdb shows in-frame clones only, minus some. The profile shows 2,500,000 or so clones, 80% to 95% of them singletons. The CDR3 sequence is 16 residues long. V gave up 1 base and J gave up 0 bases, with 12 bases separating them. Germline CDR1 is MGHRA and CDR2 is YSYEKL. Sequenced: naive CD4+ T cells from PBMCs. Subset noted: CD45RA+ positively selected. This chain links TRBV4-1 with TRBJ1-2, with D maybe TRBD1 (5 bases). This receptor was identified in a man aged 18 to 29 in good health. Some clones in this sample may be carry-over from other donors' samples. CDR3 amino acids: CASSQGSPGTNYGYTF. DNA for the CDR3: TGCGCCAGCAGCCAAGGGTCCCCAGGGACTAACTATGGCTACACCTTC.